The 3 T cell receptor beta chains below were found in one sample sequenced in a study of glioma-infiltrating T cells after dendritic cell vaccination. The data were produced by immunoSEQ multiplex PCR, yet TCRdb's version contains in-frame clones alone and is incomplete. Of about 64,000 clones listed, more than 75% are singletons. Time point specified: after dendritic cell vaccination, including at tumor progression/relapse. The source was blood, collected after dendritic cell vaccination. The origin of the receptors is a human donor with glioblastoma.

The chain recombines TRBV19 with TRBJ1-1, with TRBD1 matching over 8 bases. CDR3 length: 14 amino acids. J was trimmed by 1 base and V by 4 bases; bases with no gene match: 2. The germline CDR1 and CDR2 sequences are LNHDA and SQIVND (reference sequence). CDR3 DNA sequence: TGTGCCAGTAGTAGAACAGGGGGGAACACTGAAGCTTTCTTT. Translating it yields CASSRTGGNTEAFF.

V usage is TRBV6-6 and J usage is TRBJ1-6; D is unresolved. Trimming removed 7 bases at V and 2 bases at J, with 9 bases between. This CDR3 region has 14 residues. Germline V gene sequence: CDR1 MNHNY, CDR2 SVGAGI (reference sequence). CDR3 sequence (DNA): TGTGCCAGCACCGTAAATCCCTATAATTCACCCCTCCACTTT. It yields the protein CASTVNPYNSPLHF.

The chain links TRBV7-9 to TRBJ1-1; 8 positions match TRBD1. V dropped 6 bases and J dropped 11; count of bases not matched to a gene: 11. Germline CDR1 is SEHNR and CDR2 is FQNEAQ (reference sequence). The CDR3 covers 13 residues. The CDR3 bases are TGTGCCAGCAGTGGGACAGGTGGGGACCCGGCTTTCTTT. Its protein is CASSGTGGDPAFF.